This T cell receptor (beta chain) was sequenced in a study of cytomegalovirus exposure and HLA in healthy donors. V gave up 2 bases and J gave up 3 bases, with 10 bases separating them. Germline loops: CDR1 SGHVS, CDR2 FQNEAQ. The CDR3 spans 14 residues. Healthy donors of bone marrow made up the group. The PCR contained 60 Vbeta and 13 Jbeta primers. Original processing methods: Unique TCR beta chains numbered about 72 million in a later analysis, with about 11 million shared. The repertoire was sequenced with immunoSEQ multiplex PCR; TCRdb's copy has only in-frame clones and lacks some. V and J calls and clone size follow that table, whereas D and trimming were derived from the DNA. The sample yields fewer than 250,000 clones, 70% to 80% seen once.

The chain combines TRBV7-8 with TRBJ1-1, with no clear D. The TCR comes from a man aged 40-49 years in good health and CMV-seronegative. Sequencing was performed on PBMCs. The CDR3: CASSLLLSYTEAFF. CDR3 DNA: TGTGCCAGCAGCTTATTATTGAGTTACACTGAAGCTTTCTTT.